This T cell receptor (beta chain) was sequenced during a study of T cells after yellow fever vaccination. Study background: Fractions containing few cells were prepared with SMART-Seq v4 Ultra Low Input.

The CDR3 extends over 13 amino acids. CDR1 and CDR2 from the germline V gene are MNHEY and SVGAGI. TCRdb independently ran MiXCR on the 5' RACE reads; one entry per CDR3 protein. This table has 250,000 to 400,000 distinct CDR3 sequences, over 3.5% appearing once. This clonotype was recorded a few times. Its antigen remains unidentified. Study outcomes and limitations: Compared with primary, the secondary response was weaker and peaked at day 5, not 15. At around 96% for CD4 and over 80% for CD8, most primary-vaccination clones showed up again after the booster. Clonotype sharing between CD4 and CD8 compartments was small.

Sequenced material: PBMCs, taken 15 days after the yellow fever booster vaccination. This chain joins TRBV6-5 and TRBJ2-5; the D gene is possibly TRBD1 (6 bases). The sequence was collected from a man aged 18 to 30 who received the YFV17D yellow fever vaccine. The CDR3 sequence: CVTGKDRQETQYF. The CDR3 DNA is TGTGTAACGGGGAAGGACAGACAAGAGACCCAGTACTTC.